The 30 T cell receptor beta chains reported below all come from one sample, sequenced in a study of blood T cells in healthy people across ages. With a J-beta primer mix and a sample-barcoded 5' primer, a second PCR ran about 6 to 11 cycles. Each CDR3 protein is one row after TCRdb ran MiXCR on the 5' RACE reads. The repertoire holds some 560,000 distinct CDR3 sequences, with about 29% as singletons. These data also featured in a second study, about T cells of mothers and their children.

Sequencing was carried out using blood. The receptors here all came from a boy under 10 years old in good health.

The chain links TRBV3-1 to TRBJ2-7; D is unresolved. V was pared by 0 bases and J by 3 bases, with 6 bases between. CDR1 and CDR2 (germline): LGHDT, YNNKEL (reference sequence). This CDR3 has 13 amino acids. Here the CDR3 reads CASSQDHNYEQYF. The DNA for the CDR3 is TGTGCCAGCAGCCAAGATCACAACTACGAGCAGTACTTC.

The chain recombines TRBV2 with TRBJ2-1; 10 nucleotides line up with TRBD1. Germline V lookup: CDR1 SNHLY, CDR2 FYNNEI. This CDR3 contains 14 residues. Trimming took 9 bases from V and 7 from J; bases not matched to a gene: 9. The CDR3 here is CASLGTGAVNEQFF. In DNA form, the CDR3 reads TGTGCCAGTCTCGGGACAGGGGCCGTAAATGAGCAGTTCTTC.

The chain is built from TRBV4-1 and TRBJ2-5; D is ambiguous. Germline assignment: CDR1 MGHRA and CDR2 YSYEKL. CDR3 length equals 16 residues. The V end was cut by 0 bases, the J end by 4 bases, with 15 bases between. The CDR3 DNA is TGCGCCAGCAGCCAAGATTCGACGTGGGTAGGAGAGACCCAGTACTTC. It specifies CASSQDSTWVGETQYF.

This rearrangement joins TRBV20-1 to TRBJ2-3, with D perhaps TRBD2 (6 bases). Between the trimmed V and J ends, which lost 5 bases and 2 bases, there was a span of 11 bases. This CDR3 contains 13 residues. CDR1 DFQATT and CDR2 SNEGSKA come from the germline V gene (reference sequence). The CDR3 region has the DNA TGCAGTGCTCGACTAGGGGTCACAGATACGCAGTATTTT. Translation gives CSARLGVTDTQYF.

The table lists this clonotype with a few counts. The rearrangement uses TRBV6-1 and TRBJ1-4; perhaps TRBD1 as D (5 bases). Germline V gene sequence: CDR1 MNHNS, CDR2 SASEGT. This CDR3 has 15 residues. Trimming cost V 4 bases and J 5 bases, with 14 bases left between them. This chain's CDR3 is CASSGVSAGNEKLFF. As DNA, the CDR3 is TGTGCCAGCAGTGGGGTATCGGCAGGGAATGAAAAACTGTTTTTT.

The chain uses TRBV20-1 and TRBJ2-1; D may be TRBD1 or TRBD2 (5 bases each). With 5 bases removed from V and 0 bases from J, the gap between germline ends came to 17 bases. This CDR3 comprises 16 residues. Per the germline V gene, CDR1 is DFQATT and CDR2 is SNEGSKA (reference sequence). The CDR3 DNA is TGCAGTGCTCCCGGCGAGGGGCCCGCCTCCTACAATGAGCAGTTCTTC. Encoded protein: CSAPGEGPASYNEQFF.

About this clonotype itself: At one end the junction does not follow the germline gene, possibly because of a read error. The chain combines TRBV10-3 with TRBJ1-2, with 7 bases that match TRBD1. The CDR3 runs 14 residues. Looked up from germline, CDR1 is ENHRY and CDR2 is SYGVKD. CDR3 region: CAISAGTAFYGYTF. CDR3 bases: TGCGCCATCAGTGCCGGGACAGCCTTCTATGGCTACACCTTC.

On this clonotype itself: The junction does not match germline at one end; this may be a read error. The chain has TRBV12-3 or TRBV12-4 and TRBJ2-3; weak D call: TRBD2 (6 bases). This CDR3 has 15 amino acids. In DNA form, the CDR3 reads TGTTCCAGCAGCTTTAGCGGACCGTTCACAGATACGCAGTATTTT. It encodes CSSSFSGPFTDTQYF.

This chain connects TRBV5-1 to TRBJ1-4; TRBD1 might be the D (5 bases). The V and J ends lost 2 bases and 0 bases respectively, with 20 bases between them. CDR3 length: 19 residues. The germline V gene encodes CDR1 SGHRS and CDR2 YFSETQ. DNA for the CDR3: TGCGCCAGCAGCTTAGACCCGCCGGGGGGATTTGCAACTAATGAAAAACTGTTTTTT. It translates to CASSLDPPGGFATNEKLFF.

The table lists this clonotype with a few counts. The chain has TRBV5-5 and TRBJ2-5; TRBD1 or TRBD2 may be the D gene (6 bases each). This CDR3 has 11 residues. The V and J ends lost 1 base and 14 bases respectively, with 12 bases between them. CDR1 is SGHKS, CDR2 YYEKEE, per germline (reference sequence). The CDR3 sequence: CASSLWGAIYF. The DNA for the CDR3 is TGTGCCAGCAGCTTGTGGGGGGCCATTTACTTC.

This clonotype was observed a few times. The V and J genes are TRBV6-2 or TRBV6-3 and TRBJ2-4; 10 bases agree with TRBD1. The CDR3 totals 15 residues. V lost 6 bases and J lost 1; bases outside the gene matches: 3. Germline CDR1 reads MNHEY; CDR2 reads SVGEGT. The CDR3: CASSGQGVAKNIQYF. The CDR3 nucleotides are TGTGCCAGCAGCGGACAGGGGGTTGCCAAAAACATTCAGTACTTC.

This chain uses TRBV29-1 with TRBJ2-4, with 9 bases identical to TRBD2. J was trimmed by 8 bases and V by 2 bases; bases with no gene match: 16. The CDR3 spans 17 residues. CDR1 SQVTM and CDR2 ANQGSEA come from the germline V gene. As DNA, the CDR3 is TGCAGCGTTGAATGGATAAGTCCGGGACTAGCTCAGGACATTCAGTACTTC. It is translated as CSVEWISPGLAQDIQYF.

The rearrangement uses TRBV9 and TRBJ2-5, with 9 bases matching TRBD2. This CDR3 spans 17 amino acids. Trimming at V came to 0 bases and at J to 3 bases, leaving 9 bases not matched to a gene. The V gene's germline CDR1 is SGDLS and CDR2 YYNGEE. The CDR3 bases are TGTGCCAGCAGCGTAGGGTTAGCGGGGGATGCGAAAGAGACCCAGTACTTC. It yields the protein CASSVGLAGDAKETQYF.

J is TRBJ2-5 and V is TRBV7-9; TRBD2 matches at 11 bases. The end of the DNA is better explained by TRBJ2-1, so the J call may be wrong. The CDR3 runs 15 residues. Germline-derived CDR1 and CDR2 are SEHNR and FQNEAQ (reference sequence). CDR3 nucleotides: TGTGCCAGCAGCGGTACTAGCGGGAGATTCAATGAGCAGTTCTTC. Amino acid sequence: CASSGTSGRFNEQFF.

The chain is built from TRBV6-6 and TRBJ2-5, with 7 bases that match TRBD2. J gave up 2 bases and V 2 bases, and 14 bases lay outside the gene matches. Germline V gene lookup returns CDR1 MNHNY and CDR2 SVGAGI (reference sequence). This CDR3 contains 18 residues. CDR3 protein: CASSYNLGGTVRQETQYF. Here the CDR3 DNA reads TGTGCCAGCAGTTACAATTTGGGAGGGACTGTAAGACAAGAGACCCAGTACTTC.

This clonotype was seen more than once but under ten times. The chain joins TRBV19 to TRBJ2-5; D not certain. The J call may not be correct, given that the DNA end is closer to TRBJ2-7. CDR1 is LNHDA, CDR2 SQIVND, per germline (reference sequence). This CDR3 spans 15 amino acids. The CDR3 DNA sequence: TGTGCCAGTAGTATCGTTGGGAACGCCGTCGGCGAGCAGTACTTC. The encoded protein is CASSIVGNAVGEQYF.

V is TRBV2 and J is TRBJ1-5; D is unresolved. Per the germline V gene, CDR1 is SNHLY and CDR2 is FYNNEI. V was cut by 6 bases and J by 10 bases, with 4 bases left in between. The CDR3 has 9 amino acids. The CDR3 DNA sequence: TGTGCCAGCAGGTGCCCCCAGCATTTT. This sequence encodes CASRCPQHF.

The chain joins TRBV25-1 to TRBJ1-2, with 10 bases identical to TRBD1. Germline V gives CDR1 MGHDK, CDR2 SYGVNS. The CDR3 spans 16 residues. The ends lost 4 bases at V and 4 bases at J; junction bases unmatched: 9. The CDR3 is CASSAATGGVGYGYTF. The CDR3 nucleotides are TGTGCCAGCAGTGCCGCGACAGGGGGCGTTGGCTATGGCTACACCTTC.

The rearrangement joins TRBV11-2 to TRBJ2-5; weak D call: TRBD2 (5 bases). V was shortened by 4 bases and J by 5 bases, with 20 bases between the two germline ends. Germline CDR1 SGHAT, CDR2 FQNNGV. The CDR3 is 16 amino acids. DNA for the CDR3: TGTGCCAGCAGCTCATTTAGAGGGAGTAGATCGGAGACCCAGTACTTC. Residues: CASSSFRGSRSETQYF.

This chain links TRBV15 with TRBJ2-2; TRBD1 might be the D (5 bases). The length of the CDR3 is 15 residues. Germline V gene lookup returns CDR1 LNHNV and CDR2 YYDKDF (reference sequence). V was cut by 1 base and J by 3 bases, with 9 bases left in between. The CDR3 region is CATSRGVGDTGELFF. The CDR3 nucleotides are TGTGCCACCAGCAGAGGGGTAGGGGACACCGGGGAGCTGTTTTTT.

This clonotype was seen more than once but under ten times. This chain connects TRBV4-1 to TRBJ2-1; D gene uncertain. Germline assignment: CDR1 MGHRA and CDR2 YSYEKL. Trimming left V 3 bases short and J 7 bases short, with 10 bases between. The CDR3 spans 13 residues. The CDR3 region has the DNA TGCGCCAGCAGCCACCCTTGGATGAATGAGCAGTTCTTC. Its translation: CASSHPWMNEQFF.

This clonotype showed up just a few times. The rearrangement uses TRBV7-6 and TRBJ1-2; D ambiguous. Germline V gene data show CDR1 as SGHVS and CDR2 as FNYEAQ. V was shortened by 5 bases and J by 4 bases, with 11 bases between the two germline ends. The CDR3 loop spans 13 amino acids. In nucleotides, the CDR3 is TGTGCCAGCAGCCCGAGCAAGGTCTATGGCTACACCTTC. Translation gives CASSPSKVYGYTF. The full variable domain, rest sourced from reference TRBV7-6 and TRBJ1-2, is GAGVSQSPRYKVTKRGQDVALRCDPISGHVSLYWYRQALGQGPEFLTYFNYEAQQDKSGLPNDRFSAERPEGSISTLTIQRTEQRDSAMYRCASSPSKVYGYTFGSGTRLTVV.

The CDR3 sequence is CSARDDFAGVTTDTQYF. The CDR3 DNA is TGCAGTGCTAGGGACGACTTTGCGGGAGTCACCACAGATACGCAGTATTTT. This chain uses TRBV20-1 with TRBJ2-3; 7 bases are a match to TRBD2. CDR1 is DFQATT, CDR2 SNEGSKA, per germline (reference sequence). The CDR3 is 17 amino acids. The J segment lost 2 bases and the V segment lost 3 bases, leaving 14 bases of the junction unmatched.

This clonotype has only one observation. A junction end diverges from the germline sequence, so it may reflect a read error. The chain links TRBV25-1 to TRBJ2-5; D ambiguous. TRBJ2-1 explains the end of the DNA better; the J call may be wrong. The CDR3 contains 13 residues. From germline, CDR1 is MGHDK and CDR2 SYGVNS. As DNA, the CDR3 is TGCGCCAGCAGTGATCTTGGATACAATGAGCAGTTCTTC. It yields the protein CASSDLGYNEQFF.

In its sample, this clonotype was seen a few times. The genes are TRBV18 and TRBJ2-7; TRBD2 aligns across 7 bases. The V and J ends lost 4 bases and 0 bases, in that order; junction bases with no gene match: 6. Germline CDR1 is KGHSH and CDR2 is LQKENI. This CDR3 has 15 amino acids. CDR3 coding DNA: TGTGCCAGCTCACGAACTAGCGTAAGCTCCTACGAGCAGTACTTC. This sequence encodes CASSRTSVSSYEQYF.

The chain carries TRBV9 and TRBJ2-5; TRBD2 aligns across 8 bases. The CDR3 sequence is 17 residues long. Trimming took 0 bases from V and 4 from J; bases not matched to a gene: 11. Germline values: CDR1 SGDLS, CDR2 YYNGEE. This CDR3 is CASSVEAGRLAGETQYF. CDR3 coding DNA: TGTGCCAGCAGCGTAGAGGCCGGTAGGCTAGCGGGAGAGACCCAGTACTTC.

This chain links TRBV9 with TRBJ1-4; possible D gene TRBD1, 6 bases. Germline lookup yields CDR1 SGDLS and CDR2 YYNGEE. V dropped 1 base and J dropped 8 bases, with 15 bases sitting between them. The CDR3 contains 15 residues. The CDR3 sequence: CASSVWGRGSEKLFF. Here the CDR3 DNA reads TGTGCCAGCAGCGTATGGGGGCGGGGGAGCGAAAAACTGTTTTTT.

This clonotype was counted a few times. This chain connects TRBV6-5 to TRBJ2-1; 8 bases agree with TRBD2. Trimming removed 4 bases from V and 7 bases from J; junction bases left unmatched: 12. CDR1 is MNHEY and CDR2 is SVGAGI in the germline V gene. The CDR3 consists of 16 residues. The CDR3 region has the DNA TGTGCCAGCAGTTCCGACCGGGGACTAGACACAAATGAGCAGTTCTTC. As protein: CASSSDRGLDTNEQFF.

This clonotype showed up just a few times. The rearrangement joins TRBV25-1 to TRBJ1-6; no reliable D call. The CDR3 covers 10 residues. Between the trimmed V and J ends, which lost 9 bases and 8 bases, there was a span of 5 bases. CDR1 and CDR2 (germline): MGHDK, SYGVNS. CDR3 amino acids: CARWHSPLHF. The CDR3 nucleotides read TGTGCCAGATGGCATTCACCCCTCCACTTT.

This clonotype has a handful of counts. The CDR3 loop is CASSDPGGSTEAFF. In nucleotides, the CDR3 is TGTGCCAGTAGTGATCCCGGGGGGAGCACTGAAGCTTTCTTT. J is TRBJ1-1 and V is TRBV19, with D perhaps matching TRBD1 (5 bases). The CDR3 contains 14 residues. Germline V gene lookup returns CDR1 LNHDA and CDR2 SQIVND (reference sequence). V lost 5 bases and J lost 4, with 14 bases in between. The full variable domain, completed using reference TRBV19 and TRBJ1-1, is DGGITQSPKYLFRKEGQNVTLSCEQNLNHDAMYWYRQDPGQGLRLIYYSQIVNDFQKGDIAEGYSVSREKKESFPLTVTSAQKNPTAFYLCASSDPGGSTEAFFGQGTRLTVV.